A selection of T cell receptor beta chains follows, all from one sample in a study of shared clonotypes between healthy human individuals. Only in-frame clones appear in the TCRdb table, and some are missing; sequencing was by immunoSEQ multiplex PCR. The data contain some 700,000 clones, 90% of them seen just once; the ten biggest clones take up about 34%. Material for sequencing was memory CD8+ T cells from PBMCs. The receptors were gathered from a man between 18 and 29 years old in good health. Some clones in this sample may be carry-over from other donors' samples. Each CDR3 is given with its conserved first and last residue. The order of the fields is V gene, J gene, CDR3 protein.

V gene: TRBV2; J gene: TRBJ2-1; CDR3 protein: CASSEAAGTYNEQFF
V gene: TRBV6-1; J gene: TRBJ1-2; CDR3 protein: CASRATGANYGYTF
V gene: TRBV2; J gene: TRBJ1-5; CDR3 protein: CASSEGEGYQPQHF
V gene: TRBV7-2; J gene: TRBJ2-1; CDR3 protein: CASSSGQGSSYNEQFF
V gene: TRBV9; J gene: TRBJ1-5; CDR3 protein: CASSVGSGSNQPQHF
V gene: TRBV6-5; J gene: TRBJ2-1; CDR3 protein: CASSFERELDEQFF
V gene: TRBV4-1; J gene: TRBJ2-1; CDR3 protein: CASTGVAGPNNEQFF
V gene: TRBV9; J gene: TRBJ2-7; CDR3 protein: CASSPQGQGAYEQYF
V gene: TRBV6-5; J gene: TRBJ2-2; CDR3 protein: CASSRREGNGELFF
V gene: TRBV9; J gene: TRBJ1-4; CDR3 protein: CASSARTARNEKLFF
V gene: TRBV30; J gene: TRBJ2-7; CDR3 protein: CAWKGVGGRSSYEQYF
V gene: TRBV4-1; J gene: TRBJ1-2; CDR3 protein: CASSQVGQGKGYTF
V gene: TRBV11-2; J gene: TRBJ2-7; CDR3 protein: CASSLGHYEQYF
V gene: TRBV9; J gene: TRBJ2-3; CDR3 protein: CASSVASGDGLSSTDTQYF
V gene: TRBV6-7; J gene: TRBJ1-2; CDR3 protein: CASSYSYRDRGREANYGYTF
V gene: TRBV30; J gene: TRBJ1-2; CDR3 protein: CAYRTRPNYGYTF
V gene: TRBV7-9; J gene: TRBJ1-5; CDR3 protein: CASSNPGQGDQPQHF
V gene: TRBV14; J gene: TRBJ2-1; CDR3 protein: CASSPWTGSSYNEQFF
V gene: TRBV30; J gene: TRBJ2-3; CDR3 protein: CAGHSSGRADTQYF
V gene: TRBV30; J gene: TRBJ2-1; CDR3 protein: CAWTRGYSYNEQFF
V gene: TRBV27; J gene: TRBJ1-1; CDR3 protein: CASSFRVSAEAFF
V gene: TRBV4-1; J gene: TRBJ1-4; CDR3 protein: CASSQIQGRWTNEKLFF
V gene: TRBV28; J gene: TRBJ2-3; CDR3 protein: CASRASSFGTDTQYF
V gene: TRBV13; J gene: TRBJ1-2; CDR3 protein: CASSLANPQGCAF
V gene: TRBV10-3; J gene: TRBJ2-7; CDR3 protein: CAISPSGHGDEQYF
V gene: TRBV5-8; J gene: TRBJ1-5; CDR3 protein: CASSLVSLPWPQHF
V gene: TRBV5-8; J gene: TRBJ2-1; CDR3 protein: CASSLGTVHYNEQFF
V gene: TRBV7-3; J gene: TRBJ2-5; CDR3 protein: CASSLTGGDETQYF
V gene: TRBV6-1; J gene: TRBJ2-7; CDR3 protein: CASSERGQGYEQYF
V gene: TRBV11-2; J gene: TRBJ2-7; CDR3 protein: CASSLGPEQYF
V gene: TRBV9; J gene: TRBJ2-3; CDR3 protein: CASSAPFDTQYF
V gene: TRBV10-3; J gene: TRBJ2-4; CDR3 protein: CAAAGGSAKNIQYF
V gene: TRBV28; J gene: TRBJ2-7; CDR3 protein: CASSFPAETGSYEQYF
V gene: TRBV10-3; J gene: TRBJ2-3; CDR3 protein: CAITDRASTDTQYF
V gene: TRBV10-2; J gene: TRBJ1-1; CDR3 protein: CASSERSEAFF
V gene: TRBV5-4; J gene: TRBJ2-2; CDR3 protein: CASSLVPGANTGELFF
V gene: TRBV4-1; J gene: TRBJ2-1; CDR3 protein: CASSQETLAGGENEQFF
V gene: TRBV7-9; J gene: TRBJ2-7; CDR3 protein: CASSLNYEQYF
V gene: TRBV11-3; J gene: TRBJ2-2; CDR3 protein: CASSLDSSGSPGELFF
V gene: TRBV9; J gene: TRBJ1-2; CDR3 protein: CASSVEPGPNYGYTF
V gene: TRBV5-1; J gene: TRBJ2-7; CDR3 protein: CASSSDRTNADEQYF
V gene: TRBV7-8; J gene: TRBJ1-2; CDR3 protein: CASSWAPNYGYTF